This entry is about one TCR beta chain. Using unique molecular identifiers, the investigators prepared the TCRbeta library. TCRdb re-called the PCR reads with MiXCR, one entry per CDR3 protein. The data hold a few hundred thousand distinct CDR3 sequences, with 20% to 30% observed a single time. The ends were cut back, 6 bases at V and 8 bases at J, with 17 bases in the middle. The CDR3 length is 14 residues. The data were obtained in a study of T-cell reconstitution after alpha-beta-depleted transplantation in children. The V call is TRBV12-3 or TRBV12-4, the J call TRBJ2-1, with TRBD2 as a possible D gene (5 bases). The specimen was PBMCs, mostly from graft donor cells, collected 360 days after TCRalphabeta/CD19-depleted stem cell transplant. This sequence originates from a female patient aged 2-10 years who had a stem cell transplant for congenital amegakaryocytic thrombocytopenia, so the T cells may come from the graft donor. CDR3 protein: CASSPGYEGYEQFF. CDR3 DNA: TGTGCCAGCAGCCCGGGATACGAAGGTTATGAGCAGTTCTTC.